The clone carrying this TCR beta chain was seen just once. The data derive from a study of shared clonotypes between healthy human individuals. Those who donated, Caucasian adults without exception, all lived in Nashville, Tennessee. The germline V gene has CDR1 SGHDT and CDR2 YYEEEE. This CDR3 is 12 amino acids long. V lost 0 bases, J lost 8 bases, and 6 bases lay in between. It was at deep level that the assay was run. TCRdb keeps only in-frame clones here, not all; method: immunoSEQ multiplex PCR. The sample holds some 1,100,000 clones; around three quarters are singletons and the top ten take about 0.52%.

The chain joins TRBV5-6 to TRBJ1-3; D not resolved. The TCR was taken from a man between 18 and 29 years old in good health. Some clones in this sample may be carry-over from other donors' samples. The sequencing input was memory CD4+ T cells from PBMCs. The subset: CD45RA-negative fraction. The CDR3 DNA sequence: TGTGCCAGCAGCTTGGGGCAGGACACCATATATTTT. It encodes CASSLGQDTIYF.